This T cell receptor beta chain was profiled in a study of cytomegalovirus exposure and HLA in healthy donors. Use of 60 Vbeta and 13 Jbeta primers characterized the PCR. Clones were read by immunoSEQ multiplex PCR, and TCRdb kept only the in-frame ones, dropping some. The repertoire holds around 120,000 clones, over 65% seen once, with 5.5% to 8% in the top ten. Comments on this clone: An end of the junction does not agree with germline; a read error may underlie this.

This CDR3 contains 20 residues. The TCR sequence derives from a woman aged 35 to 49 in good health and CMV-seronegative. The material sequenced was PBMCs. This rearrangement joins TRBV23-1 to TRBJ2-4; 9 positions match TRBD1. TRBV23-1 is an ORF; its function is uncertain. The CDR3 sequence is CASSQSMADRGKGAKNSQYF. The CDR3 region has the DNA TGCGCCAGCAGTCAATCCATGGCGGACAGGGGTAAGGGAGCCAAAAACAGTCAGTACTTC.